This is a list of T cell receptor beta chains from one sample in a study of cytomegalovirus exposure and HLA in healthy donors. Profiled with immunoSEQ multiplex PCR; TCRdb holds only in-frame clones, not every one. This sample carries approximately 82,000 clones, 90% to 95% of them seen once, and the ten largest clones take under 0.9%. The sequenced sample was PBMCs. The receptors originated from a woman aged 18-35 years in good health and CMV-seronegative. Both conserved end residues are part of each CDR3. A D gene is named only where the DNA matches it firmly. Size is stated for part of the rows, as once, few or many counts, or as a class when the clone is expanded.

size: -; J: TRBJ1-2; V: TRBV7-9; D: -; DNA: TGTGCCAGCAGCCCAACGGGGGTCAGGGAGGATGGCTACACCTTC; CDR3: CASSPTGVREDGYTF
size: -; J: TRBJ1-2; V: TRBV4-1; D: -; DNA: TGCGCCAGCAGCCAAGGGGAACAGGGTCGATATGGCTACACCTTC; CDR3: CASSQGEQGRYGYTF
size: -; J: TRBJ2-1; V: TRBV19; D: TRBD1; DNA: TGTGCCAGTAGTAGGGACAGGGGCAATCACAATGAGCAGTTCTTC; CDR3: CASSRDRGNHNEQFF
size: -; J: TRBJ2-7; V: TRBV29-1; D: TRBD1; DNA: TGCAGCGTCATAGGGACAGAAATCTACGAGCAGTACTTC; CDR3: CSVIGTEIYEQYF
size: -; J: TRBJ2-2; V: TRBV5-1; D: -; DNA: TGCGCCAGCAGCACCCGGGAGCAAAACACCGGGGAGCTGTTTTTT; CDR3: CASSTREQNTGELFF
size: -; J: TRBJ2-5; V: TRBV18; D: TRBD2; DNA: TGTGCCAGCTCACCACGGGCTAGCGGGGCCCAAGAGACCCAGTACTTC; CDR3: CASSPRASGAQETQYF
size: once; J: TRBJ2-3; V: TRBV2; D: TRBD2; DNA: TGTGCCAGCAGGAGGGAGCGGGGTTACACAGATACGCAGTATTTT; CDR3: CASRRERGYTDTQYF
size: -; J: TRBJ1-2; V: TRBV4-1; D: TRBD1; DNA: TGCGCCAGCAGCCAACCGACAGGGGGAGGCTATGGCTACACCTTC; CDR3: CASSQPTGGGYGYTF
size: -; J: TRBJ2-7; V: TRBV7-8; D: TRBD2; DNA: TGTGCCAGCAGCTTAGGGGGACTAGCGGACTACGAGCAGTACTTC; CDR3: CASSLGGLADYEQYF
size: -; J: TRBJ1-4; V: TRBV19; D: TRBD1; DNA: TGTGCCAGTAGGCAGAAGGGACAGATTAATGAAAAACTGTTTTTT; CDR3: CASRQKGQINEKLFF
size: -; J: TRBJ2-5; V: TRBV6-5; D: -; DNA: TGTGCCAGCAGTTACTCTCGGGACTCGGGGGCCCAGTACTTC; CDR3: CASSYSRDSGAQYF
size: -; J: TRBJ2-1; V: TRBV18; D: TRBD2; DNA: TGTGCCAGCTCACCACGAGAGGGGATGCTAGCGGGAGCTGAGCAGTTCTTC; CDR3: CASSPREGMLAGAEQFF
size: -; J: TRBJ1-5; V: TRBV6-1; D: TRBD1; DNA: TGTGCCAGCAGTGAAGGGGACAGGGTTTATCAGCCCCAGCATTTT; CDR3: CASSEGDRVYQPQHF
size: once; J: TRBJ2-7; V: TRBV7-9; D: -; DNA: TGTGCCAGCAGCCGGACGGGACACCTCTACGAGCAGTACTTC; CDR3: CASSRTGHLYEQYF
size: -; J: TRBJ1-2; V: TRBV18; D: -; DNA: TGTGCCAGCTCACTTGGCGGGGCCGGTGGCTACACCTTC; CDR3: CASSLGGAGGYTF
size: -; J: TRBJ1-1; V: TRBV19; D: -; DNA: TGTGCCAGTAGTCCCTGGGGAGACAGGGAAGCTTTCTTT; CDR3: CASSPWGDREAFF
size: -; J: TRBJ1-1; V: TRBV4-3; D: -; DNA: TGCGCCAGCAGCCCCATAGTCGGACAGTTGAACACTGAAGCTTTCTTT; CDR3: CASSPIVGQLNTEAFF
size: -; J: TRBJ1-4; V: TRBV7-2; D: TRBD1; DNA: TGTGCCAGCAGCTTAGATCCCCCTAGACAGGGGGTTGATGAAAAACTGTTTTTT; CDR3: CASSLDPPRQGVDEKLFF
size: -; J: TRBJ2-1; V: TRBV28; D: TRBD2; DNA: TGTGCCAGCAGTTTCCGAGGACTAGCGGGAGGGCAGCTCTTC; CDR3: CASSFRGLAGGQLF
size: once; J: TRBJ2-1; V: TRBV7-9; D: TRBD2; DNA: TGTCTCCAGCGGGGGGAATACAATGAGCAGTTCTTC; CDR3: CLQRGEYNEQFF
size: -; J: TRBJ2-7; V: TRBV7-2; D: TRBD2; DNA: TGTGCCAGCAGCTTAGATGGGGCGGGAGGGCGTAGCGAGCAGTACTTC; CDR3: CASSLDGAGGRSEQYF
size: -; J: TRBJ2-3; V: TRBV6-1; D: TRBD2; DNA: TGTGCCAGCAGTGAATTGCTAGCGGGAACAGATACGCAGTATTTT; CDR3: CASSELLAGTDTQYF
size: -; J: TRBJ1-1; V: TRBV25-1; D: -; DNA: TGTGCCAGCAGTTTCTCCAGGGAAGCTTTCTTT; CDR3: CASSFSREAFF
size: once; J: TRBJ2-7; V: TRBV27; D: TRBD2; DNA: TGTGCCAGCAGTTTATGGACTAGCGGAAGGGCCTACGAGCAGTACTTC; CDR3: CASSLWTSGRAYEQYF
size: -; J: TRBJ2-7; V: TRBV5-1; D: TRBD2; DNA: TGCGCCAGCAGCTTCGGAGCAACTAGCGCCGAGCAGTACTTC; CDR3: CASSFGATSAEQYF
size: -; J: TRBJ2-7; V: TRBV7-9; D: TRBD2; DNA: TGTGCCAGCAGCTTAGTGGGAGGGTCACTATACGAGCAGTACTTC; CDR3: CASSLVGGSLYEQYF
size: -; J: TRBJ2-3; V: TRBV5-5; D: -; DNA: TGTGCCAGCAGCACCGCGTACTCAGGGGGCACAGATACGCAGTATTTT; CDR3: CASSTAYSGGTDTQYF
size: few; J: TRBJ1-1; V: TRBV29-1; D: TRBD1; DNA: TGCAGCCTCAACAGGGGTATGAACACTGAAGCTTTCTTT; CDR3: CSLNRGMNTEAFF
size: -; J: TRBJ1-5; V: TRBV5-1; D: TRBD1; DNA: TGCGCCAGCAGCCCGACAGGGATCCAGCCCCAGCATTTT; CDR3: CASSPTGIQPQHF
size: -; J: TRBJ2-2; V: TRBV5-1; D: -; DNA: TGCGCCAGCAGCTTGGTAACGGGGACCGGGGAGCTGTTTTTT; CDR3: CASSLVTGTGELFF
size: -; J: TRBJ2-7; V: TRBV29-1; D: -; DNA: TGCAGCGTTGAAATTGGGACAAGGGGTTCCTACGAGCAGTACTTC; CDR3: CSVEIGTRGSYEQYF
size: -; J: TRBJ1-4; V: TRBV7-2; D: -; DNA: TGTGCCAGCAGCGCAGGACAAACAACTAATGAAAAACTGTTTTTT; CDR3: CASSAGQTTNEKLFF
size: -; J: TRBJ1-6; V: TRBV7-2; D: -; DNA: TGTGCCAGCAGCTTAGGGCAGGGTTTATATAATTCACCCCTCCACTTT; CDR3: CASSLGQGLYNSPLHF
size: -; J: TRBJ2-6; V: TRBV7-2; D: -; DNA: TGTGCCAGCAGCTTACAGGGAACGGGGGCCAACGTCCTGACTTTC; CDR3: CASSLQGTGANVLTF
size: -; J: TRBJ1-3; V: TRBV18; D: -; DNA: TGTGCCAGCTCACCACCGGTACAGGTCTCTGGAAACACCATATATTTT; CDR3: CASSPPVQVSGNTIYF
size: -; J: TRBJ2-3; V: TRBV28; D: TRBD2; DNA: TGTGCCAGCAGTTTACCAGCGGGACTGGTAGATACGCAGTATTTT; CDR3: CASSLPAGLVDTQYF
size: -; J: TRBJ2-3; V: TRBV7-7; D: -; DNA: TGTGCCAGCAGCCCCGGGACTAGCACAGATACGCAGTATTTT; CDR3: CASSPGTSTDTQYF
size: -; J: TRBJ2-7; V: TRBV4-3; D: TRBD1; DNA: TGCGCCAGCAGCCAATCTGGGACAGGGGAATCCTACGAGCAGTACTTC; CDR3: CASSQSGTGESYEQYF
size: -; J: TRBJ2-1; V: TRBV7-9; D: -; DNA: TGTGCCAGCAGCTTAGCAGCAGGCCACAATGAGCAGTTCTTC; CDR3: CASSLAAGHNEQFF
size: -; J: TRBJ2-1; V: TRBV6-1; D: TRBD1; DNA: TGTGCCAGCAGTGAAAGAGACTACAGGGGTGAGCAGTTCTTC; CDR3: CASSERDYRGEQFF
size: -; J: TRBJ2-1; V: TRBV7-2; D: TRBD2; DNA: TGTGCCAGCAGCTTAGTAGTCACTAGCGGATACAATGAGCAGTTCTTC; CDR3: CASSLVVTSGYNEQFF
size: -; J: TRBJ2-3; V: TRBV18; D: -; DNA: TGTGCCAGCTCTCCTAATTCACCGGGCACAGATACGCAGTATTTT; CDR3: CASSPNSPGTDTQYF